This T cell receptor beta chain was found in a study of shared clonotypes between healthy human individuals. The CDR3 runs to 12 residues. CDR1 is LNHDA, CDR2 SQIVND, per germline (reference sequence). Trimming shortened V by 9 bases and J by 12 bases, and 18 bases separated the two germline ends. Here immunoSEQ multiplex PCR was the method, and the copy in TCRdb shows in-frame clones only, minus some. This table holds approximately 340,000 clones, over 65% found once. The TCR was taken from a man in his thirties or forties in good health. Sequencing input: memory CD4+ T cells sorted from blood. Subset denoted: CD45RA-negative fraction. The rearrangement uses TRBV19 and TRBJ2-1; D possibly matches TRBD1 or TRBD2 (5 bases each). The chain's CDR3 is CASKKGTGLQFF. CDR3 coding DNA: TGTGCCAGCAAAAAGGGAACAGGACTGCAGTTCTTC.